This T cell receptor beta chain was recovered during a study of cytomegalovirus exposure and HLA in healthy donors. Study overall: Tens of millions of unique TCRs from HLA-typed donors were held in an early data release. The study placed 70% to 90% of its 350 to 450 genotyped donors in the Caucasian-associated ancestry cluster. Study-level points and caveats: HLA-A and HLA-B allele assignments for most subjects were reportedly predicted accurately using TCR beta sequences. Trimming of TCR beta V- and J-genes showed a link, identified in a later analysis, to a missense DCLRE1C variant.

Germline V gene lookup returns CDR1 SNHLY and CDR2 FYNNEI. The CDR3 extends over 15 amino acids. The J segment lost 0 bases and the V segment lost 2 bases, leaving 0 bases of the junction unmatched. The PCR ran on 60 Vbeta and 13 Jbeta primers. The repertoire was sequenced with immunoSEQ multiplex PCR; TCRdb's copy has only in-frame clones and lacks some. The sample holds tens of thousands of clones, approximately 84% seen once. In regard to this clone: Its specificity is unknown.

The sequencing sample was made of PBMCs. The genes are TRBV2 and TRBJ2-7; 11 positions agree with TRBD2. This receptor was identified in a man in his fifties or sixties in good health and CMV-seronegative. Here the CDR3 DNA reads TGTGCCAGCAGTGAAACTAGCGGGGGCTCCTACGAGCAGTACTTC. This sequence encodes CASSETSGGSYEQYF.